This T cell receptor beta chain appears in the sequencing data of a study of CD8 T cells in Susac syndrome. V shed 4 bases and J 4 bases; nucleotides not matched to a gene: 4. CDR3 length: 14 amino acids. Germline-derived CDR1 and CDR2 are LGHDT and YNNKEL (reference sequence). The authors reverse transcribed roughly 0.5 to 1 ug RNA with random hexamers. Amplification of the TCR beta CDR3 was carried out by immunoSEQ multiplex PCR, which spanned a total of 54 Vbeta and 13 Jbeta segments. TCRdb itself ran the immunoSEQ multiplex PCR reads through MiXCR, one entry per CDR3 protein. The sample consists of a few hundred thousand distinct CDR3 sequences, about 90% of them appearing once. The T cells that were sequenced for TCR beta were CD8+ and CD4+ cells from blood. Negative isolation yielded the CD8+ and CD4+ T cells, while FACS enriched the TEMRA cells.

This sequence originates from a human donor with multiple sclerosis. Input material: CD8+ T cells from PBMCs. The chain employs TRBV3-1 and TRBJ2-7; TRBD1 aligns across 10 bases. The CDR3 here is CASSPWDRGYEQYF. The CDR3 DNA reads as TGTGCCAGCAGCCCCTGGGACAGGGGTTACGAGCAGTACTTC.